This T cell receptor (beta chain) is from a study of OX40 agonist ivuxolimab in advanced cancers. Whole-study context: With ivuxolimab, an agonistic anti-OX40 (CD134) antibody, patients were treated. Therapy given before enrollment (anti-PD-1, anti-PD-L1 or anti-CTLA-4) was allowed, and 35% to 45% had some. Study conclusions and caveats: Average numbers of expanded clones were greater in CD8+ T cells than in CD4+.

As to this clone: Antigen unknown.

Baseline was the first blood sampling point, followed by cycle 4 day 1 and cycle 7 day 1. This CDR3 contains 14 residues. The V gene's germline CDR1 is ENHRY and CDR2 SYGVKD. Trimming took 0 bases from V and 2 from J, leaving 8 bases between them. Sequencing was performed with immunoSEQ multiplex PCR; in TCRdb, only in-frame clones are kept and a portion is missing. The sample includes 55,000 to 70,000 clones, 65% to 85% of them seen just once. The gene calls are TRBV10-3 and TRBJ2-7; D not resolved. The TCR originated in an adult with an advanced solid tumor such as melanoma, head and neck, liver or kidney cancer. Material: CD4+ or CD8+ T cells sorted from blood, obtained in a trial of the OX40 agonist ivuxolimab. CDR3 region: CAISESISAYEQYF. CDR3 DNA: TGTGCCATCAGTGAGTCAATCTCAGCCTACGAGCAGTACTTC.